One sample yielded the 17 T cell receptor beta chains listed below, sequenced in a study of CXCR3-negative and CXCR3-positive naive CD8 T cells. Carrying UMI labels, the TRB cDNA libraries were prepared through 5' RACE. TCRdb derives one entry per CDR3 protein from the 5' RACE reads, leaving out DNA. The ten most abundant clones cover approximately 0.45% of a sample with 45,000 to 75,000 distinct CDR3 sequences. Material: naive CXCR3- CD8+ T cells from blood. Subset indicated: CD45RO-CCR7+CD27+CD95- naive CD8+ T cells lacking CXCR3 (TNR3-). The receptors shown here come from a human donor in good health. Some clones in this sample may be carry-over from other donors' samples.

The chain links TRBV29-1 to TRBJ1-1. CDR1 and CDR2 (germline): SQVTM, ANQGSEA. CDR3 size: 12 residues. The CDR3 spells CSVKAWNTEAFF.

V is TRBV2 and J is TRBJ2-7. Germline lookup yields CDR1 SNHLY and CDR2 FYNNEI. The CDR3 sequence is 12 residues long. The CDR3 is CASREGGYEQYF.

V gene TRBV12-3 or TRBV12-4 combines with J gene TRBJ2-1; TCRdb reports TRBD1, a call that lacks DNA to check it against. This CDR3 is built from 16 residues. The CDR3 sequence: CASTQGPALSYNEQFF.

This CDR3 is CAGSFIPPGSSGANVLTF. V gene TRBV27 combines with J gene TRBJ2-6. The CDR3 sequence is 18 residues long. The germline gives CDR1 MNHEY, CDR2 SMNVEV (reference sequence).

The chain recombines TRBV29-1 with TRBJ1-1; TCRdb returns TRBD1, unconfirmable since there is no DNA. The CDR3 sequence is 14 residues long. Per germline, CDR1 SQVTM and CDR2 ANQGSEA. The CDR3 loop reads CSVEVGRGNTEAFF.

This rearrangement joins TRBV20-1 to TRBJ2-2. Germline CDR1 is DFQATT and CDR2 is SNEGSKA (reference sequence). CDR3 length: 14 amino acids. This CDR3 is CSATTADNTGELFF.

The chain uses TRBV29-1 and TRBJ2-5; TCRdb lists TRBD2, though no DNA is available to test this call. Germline lookup yields CDR1 SQVTM and CDR2 ANQGSEA. The length of the CDR3 is 12 residues. The CDR3 here is CSVEGAPETQYF.

The chain carries TRBV6-5 and TRBJ2-5. The CDR3 is 13 amino acids. Germline lookup yields CDR1 MNHEY and CDR2 SVGAGI. The CDR3 is CASSYIQKETQYF.

The V gene is TRBV28, the J gene TRBJ2-5; the TRBD2 assignment by TCRdb is unverifiable without DNA. The CDR3 covers 14 residues. CDR1 and CDR2 (germline): MDHEN, SYDVKM. The CDR3 sequence: CASRLEGVQETQYF.

V gene TRBV12-3 or TRBV12-4 combines with J gene TRBJ2-7; the TCRdb call, TRBD1, lacks DNA for checking. The CDR3 contains 15 residues. The CDR3 loop reads CASSPGTGGFYEQYF.

The chain carries TRBV5-6 and TRBJ1-4. Looked up from germline, CDR1 is SGHDT and CDR2 is YYEEEE. This CDR3 has 15 amino acids. The CDR3 sequence: CASSLGLWTNEKLFF.

V and J are TRBV7-6 and TRBJ2-2; TCRdb selects TRBD1, and the lack of DNA leaves this call unchecked. Germline-derived CDR1 and CDR2 are SGHVS and FNYEAQ. CDR3 length equals 17 residues. The CDR3 is CASSHTRLGQGTGELFF. Full variable domain (rest looked up from reference TRBV7-6 and TRBJ2-2): GAGVSQSPRYKVTKRGQDVALRCDPISGHVSLYWYRQALGQGPEFLTYFNYEAQQDKSGLPNDRFSAERPEGSISTLTIQRTEQRDSAMYRCASSHTRLGQGTGELFFGEGSRLTVL.

This chain uses TRBV7-3 with TRBJ2-2. The V gene's germline CDR1 is SGHTA and CDR2 FQGTGA. This CDR3 spans 12 amino acids. This chain's CDR3 is CASSLIVGELFF.

The genes are TRBV6-4 and TRBJ2-1. Germline values: CDR1 MRHNA, CDR2 SNTAGT. This CDR3 has 12 amino acids. Here the CDR3 reads CASSDSNFEQFF.

Here the CDR3 reads CASSSASGSYEQYF. V gene TRBV19 combines with J gene TRBJ2-7; TCRdb indicates TRBD2, and absent DNA this call remains unverified. The CDR3 has 14 residues. CDR1 is LNHDA, CDR2 SQIVND, per germline (reference sequence).

CDR3 loop: CSAPWGESSYEQYF. The chain joins TRBV20-1 to TRBJ2-7; the D gene TCRdb calls, TRBD2, cannot be checked with no DNA. The CDR3 length is 14 residues. Germline lookup yields CDR1 DFQATT and CDR2 SNEGSKA (reference sequence).

The chain couples TRBV21-1 to TRBJ1-6; the D gene TCRdb calls, TRBD1, cannot be checked with no DNA. TRBV21-1 is reported as a pseudogene. CDR3 length: 16 residues. This CDR3 is CASSSCPRSGGSPLHF.